This T cell receptor beta chain was recovered during a study of blood T cell repertoires in COVID-19. The germline CDR1 and CDR2 sequences are GTSNPN and SVGIG (reference sequence). Unmatched junction bases numbered 6, after V lost 6 bases and J lost 5 bases. The CDR3 loop spans 13 amino acids. Assay used: immunoSEQ multiplex PCR; TCRdb lists only in-frame clones, some missing. The profile shows about 200,000 clones, more than 80% of them singletons. This clonotype was sampled from a woman younger than 35 who had recovered from COVID-19. Input material: PBMCs or T cells enriched from blood (not recorded which). The rearrangement links TRBV30 to TRBJ1-5, with 8 bases matching TRBD1. The CDR3 spells CACSGQVDQPQHF. CDR3 DNA: TGTGCCTGTTCGGGACAGGTTGATCAGCCCCAGCATTTT.